Following are 26 T cell receptor beta chains from one sample sequenced in a study of T cell changes during pregnancy in multiple sclerosis. Data came from immunoSEQ multiplex PCR; TCRdb stores just in-frame clones and leaves some out. The repertoire holds approximately 71,000 clones, roughly 92% seen once, with roughly 1.9% in the top ten. This sample comprised peripheral blood, obtained in the second trimester of pregnancy. The receptor set was obtained from a female donor with multiple sclerosis, enrolled in a pregnancy study.

Written as DNA, the CDR3 is TGTGCCAGCAGCGTAGGACAGGGGCTCCTGCTGGAGCAGTACTTC. Translating it yields CASSVGQGLLLEQYF. This rearrangement joins TRBV9 to TRBJ2-7; 8 nucleotides align to TRBD1. This CDR3 is built from 15 residues. The V segment lost 0 bases and the J segment 7 bases; nucleotides outside the gene matches: 9. Germline V gene data show CDR1 as SGDLS and CDR2 as YYNGEE.

The V and J genes are TRBV6-5 and TRBJ2-7, with 11 positions matching TRBD2. Germline-derived CDR1 and CDR2 are MNHEY and SVGAGI. V gave up 7 bases and J gave up 2 bases; unmatched junction bases: 7. This CDR3 is 15 amino acids long. The CDR3 sequence: CASIISGGGPYEQYF. The CDR3 region has the DNA TGTGCCAGCATTATTAGCGGGGGGGGGCCCTACGAGCAGTACTTC.

V usage is TRBV7-2 and J usage is TRBJ1-5; 7 bases are shared with TRBD1. V trimming: 1 base; J trimming: 5 bases; junction bases outside the gene matches: 5. Germline V gene lookup returns CDR1 SGHTA and CDR2 FQGNSA. The CDR3 is 15 residues long. CDR3 nucleotides: TGTGCCAGCAGCTTAGACAGGGGCGCGGATCAGCCCCAGCATTTT. This encodes CASSLDRGADQPQHF. Full variable domain (missing parts from reference TRBV7-2 and TRBJ1-5): GAGVSQSPSNKVTEKGKDVELRCDPISGHTALYWYRQSLGQGLEFLIYFQGNSAPDKSGLPSDRFSAERTGGSVSTLTIQRTQQEDSAVYLCASSLDRGADQPQHFGDGTRLSIL.

CDR3 sequence reads: CASSLVGPQETQYF. Here the CDR3 DNA reads TGTGCCAGCAGCTTAGTTGGGCCGCAAGAGACCCAGTACTTC. This chain connects TRBV11-2 to TRBJ2-5, with D hard to call. Trimming removed 1 base at V and 2 bases at J, with 8 bases between. There are 14 residues in the CDR3. The germline CDR1 and CDR2 sequences are SGHAT and FQNNGV.

This clone was seen once. V gene TRBV28 combines with J gene TRBJ1-5; D may be TRBD1 (5 bases). V gave up 4 bases and J gave up 0 bases, with 16 bases separating them. This CDR3 contains 17 residues. Germline V gene sequence: CDR1 MDHEN, CDR2 SYDVKM. CDR3 bases: TGTGCCAGCAGTTCGCTGGGGACGGGGGTTAGCAATCAGCCCCAGCATTTT. Its translation is CASSSLGTGVSNQPQHF.

The chain employs TRBV5-6 and TRBJ2-7; no definite D call. Trimming shortened V by 2 bases and J by 0 bases, and 6 bases separated the two germline ends. The length of the CDR3 is 13 residues. CDR1 and CDR2 from the germline V gene are SGHDT and YYEEEE. In DNA, the CDR3 is TGTGCCAGCAGCTTCGGTGTCTCCTACGAGCAGTACTTC. The encoded protein is CASSFGVSYEQYF.

The CDR3 sequence is CASSPGTVNYGYTF. Written as DNA, the CDR3 is TGTGCCAGCAGTCCCGGGACAGTCAACTATGGCTACACCTTC. This chain uses TRBV7-3 with TRBJ1-2, with 7 nucleotides matching TRBD1. Germline V gene lookup returns CDR1 SGHTA and CDR2 FQGTGA. With V trimmed by 6 bases and J by 2 bases, 6 bases remained unmatched. The length of the CDR3 is 14 residues.

The chain carries TRBV7-6 and TRBJ2-1; weak D call: TRBD2 (6 bases). Germline CDR1 and CDR2: SGHVS and FNYEAQ. With 5 bases removed from V and 7 bases from J, the gap between germline ends came to 18 bases. The CDR3 sequence is 15 residues long. The DNA of the CDR3 is TGTGCCAGCAGCCAACGGGACTGGAGGGGAAATGAGCAGTTCTTC. Translating it yields CASSQRDWRGNEQFF.

The rearrangement joins TRBV11-3 to TRBJ1-6; D is undetermined. This CDR3 is built from 16 residues. V dropped 0 bases and J dropped 10 bases, with 16 bases sitting between them. Germline lookup yields CDR1 SGHNT and CDR2 YENEEA. DNA for the CDR3: TGTGCCAGCAGCTTAGATCTCCGTCGCGGGGAGTCACCCCTCCACTTT. Its protein is CASSLDLRRGESPLHF.

The V call is TRBV2, the J call TRBJ1-5, with a tentative D call TRBD1 (6 bases). This CDR3 has 15 residues. V was shortened by 5 bases and J by 0 bases, with 11 bases between the two germline ends. In germline, CDR1 is SNHLY, CDR2 FYNNEI. CDR3 nucleotides: TGTGCCAGCAGTAAGACAGGTAATAGCAATCAGCCCCAGCATTTT. Protein: CASSKTGNSNQPQHF.

The chain links TRBV7-8 to TRBJ2-5; D is perhaps TRBD1 (5 bases). The CDR3 totals 17 residues. V shed 3 bases and J shed 4 bases, with 21 bases lying between them. Germline V gene sequence: CDR1 SGHVS, CDR2 FQNEAQ. In DNA, the CDR3 is TGTGCCAGCAGCTTCGAATTGGCAGGGCGTTGGGTAGAGACCCAGTACTTC. Amino acids: CASSFELAGRWVETQYF.

The V and J genes are TRBV5-4 and TRBJ1-6, with TRBD1 matching over 8 bases. J gave up 9 bases and V 5 bases, and 7 bases lay outside the gene matches. Germline V CDR1 and CDR2: SGHNT, YYREEE (reference sequence). The CDR3 sequence is 14 residues long. CDR3 coding DNA: TGTGCCAGCAGACCGACAGGGGCGGGTTCACCCCTCCACTTT. As protein: CASRPTGAGSPLHF.

This rearrangement joins TRBV6-6 to TRBJ2-5, with D possibly TRBD1 on 5 matching bases. V dropped 0 bases and J dropped 5 bases, with 10 bases sitting between them. The germline gives CDR1 MNHNY, CDR2 SVGAGI (reference sequence). The CDR3 is 14 amino acids. This chain's CDR3 is CASSYSGPGETQYF. CDR3 in DNA: TGTGCCAGCAGTTACTCAGGGCCAGGGGAGACCCAGTACTTC.

The chain couples TRBV9 to TRBJ2-3, with TRBD2 matching over 11 bases. The CDR3 spans 16 residues. V was pared by 3 bases and J by 2 bases, with 5 bases of the junction left unmatched. The germline V gene has CDR1 SGDLS and CDR2 YYNGEE. The CDR3 sequence: CASSARLAGITDTQYF. CDR3 bases: TGTGCCAGCAGCGCCCGACTAGCGGGAATCACAGATACGCAGTATTTT.

V is TRBV27 and J is TRBJ1-2, with TRBD1 matching over 9 bases. CDR3 length equals 13 residues. The germline V gene encodes CDR1 MNHEY and CDR2 SMNVEV (reference sequence). V shed 4 bases, J shed 6 bases, and the junction held 3 bases outside the gene matches. The CDR3 region has the DNA TGTGCCAGCAGTTGGACAGGGGTGAATGGCTACACCTTC. Its translation: CASSWTGVNGYTF.

The J gene is TRBJ2-2, the V gene TRBV27, with D maybe TRBD1 (6 bases). Trimming pared 0 bases from V and 5 bases from J, leaving 13 bases between. The CDR3 totals 16 residues. The V gene's germline CDR1 is MNHEY and CDR2 SMNVEV (reference sequence). The CDR3 nucleotides are TGTGCCAGCAGTTTATCGATGGGGGCGATGACCGGGGAGCTGTTTTTT. It yields the protein CASSLSMGAMTGELFF.

The V and J genes are TRBV18 and TRBJ2-7; possible D gene TRBD1, 6 bases. CDR3 size: 15 residues. Trimming took 0 bases from V and 3 from J, leaving 12 bases between them. Germline V gene data show CDR1 as KGHSH and CDR2 as LQKENI. CDR3 amino acids: CASSPPTGSLYEQYF. The CDR3 DNA reads as TGTGCCAGCTCACCACCGACAGGCTCCCTCTACGAGCAGTACTTC.

This clone was detected only once. The gene calls are TRBV7-9 and TRBJ2-7, with a tentative D call TRBD2 (6 bases). Looked up from germline, CDR1 is SEHNR and CDR2 is FQNEAQ (reference sequence). CDR3 length equals 15 residues. V was trimmed by 2 bases and J by 4 bases, leaving 15 bases between them. CDR3 DNA: TGTGCCAGCAGCTTACTGGGGGGTCGGTATTACGAGCAGTACTTC. Its protein is CASSLLGGRYYEQYF.

The CDR3 sequence is CASSNQGAAGELFF. The CDR3 DNA reads TGTGCCAGCAGCAACCAGGGGGCCGCCGGGGAGCTGTTTTTT. The genes are TRBV7-9 and TRBJ2-2, with 8 nucleotides matching TRBD1. The CDR3 is 14 residues long. Per the germline V gene, CDR1 is SEHNR and CDR2 is FQNEAQ (reference sequence). V trimming: 5 bases; J trimming: 6 bases; junction bases outside the gene matches: 5.

This chain connects TRBV9 to TRBJ2-1; possibly TRBD1 for D (6 bases). V lost 1 base to trimming and J lost 0 bases, with 11 bases between them. The CDR3 consists of 16 residues. CDR1 SGDLS and CDR2 YYNGEE come from the germline V gene. In DNA, the CDR3 is TGTGCCAGCAGCGTATTGGGACAAACCTCCTACAATGAGCAGTTCTTC. It codes for CASSVLGQTSYNEQFF.

The chain is built from TRBV7-9 and TRBJ2-7, with 7 bases that match TRBD1. This CDR3 comprises 13 residues. Germline assignment: CDR1 SEHNR and CDR2 FQNEAQ (reference sequence). The trim removed 5 bases at V and 3 bases at J, leaving 4 bases unmatched. CDR3 sequence reads: CASSPGQYYEQYF. In DNA, the CDR3 is TGTGCCAGCAGCCCGGGACAGTACTACGAGCAGTACTTC.

The rearrangement joins TRBV27 to TRBJ1-2, with D possibly TRBD1 on 5 matching bases. Germline lookup yields CDR1 MNHEY and CDR2 SMNVEV (reference sequence). The CDR3 loop spans 14 amino acids. The V and J ends lost 0 bases and 8 bases respectively, with 13 bases between them. CDR3 sequence (DNA): TGTGCCAGCAGTTTATCGCTCCAGGGTACGGGCTACACCTTC. Protein: CASSLSLQGTGYTF.

The chain links TRBV7-9 to TRBJ2-3; D might be TRBD2 (6 bases). The CDR3 is 18 residues long. Germline-derived CDR1 and CDR2 are SEHNR and FQNEAQ (reference sequence). Between the trimmed V and J ends, which lost 7 bases and 0 bases, there was a span of 23 bases. CDR3 region: CASTIRAPSDSSTDTQYF. The CDR3 nucleotides read TGTGCCAGCACCATTCGCGCCCCTAGCGATTCTAGCACAGATACGCAGTATTTT.

V and J are TRBV6-5 and TRBJ2-2; 7 positions match TRBD2. The germline V gene has CDR1 MNHEY and CDR2 SVGAGI. V trimming: 2 bases; J trimming: 5 bases; junction bases outside the gene matches: 5. The CDR3 sequence is 15 residues long. The CDR3: CASSYSGTRTGELFF. The CDR3 bases are TGTGCCAGCAGTTACAGCGGGACTCGGACCGGGGAGCTGTTTTTT.

The chain is built from TRBV7-9 and TRBJ2-1; no firm D call. Per the germline V gene, CDR1 is SEHNR and CDR2 is FQNEAQ (reference sequence). The CDR3 loop spans 13 amino acids. V was clipped by 5 bases and J by 4 bases, with 9 bases between them. CDR3 nucleotide sequence: TGTGCCAGCAGCGCAAGGAGTTACAATGAGCAGTTCTTC. It is translated as CASSARSYNEQFF.

The chain employs TRBV5-4 and TRBJ1-1, with TRBD1 identical over 8 bases. Germline V gene sequence: CDR1 SGHNT, CDR2 YYREEE (reference sequence). J lost 0 bases, V lost 4 bases, and 2 bases had no gene match. CDR3 length: 14 residues. The CDR3 sequence is CASSMDRVNTEAFF. The CDR3 DNA reads TGTGCCAGCAGCATGGACAGGGTGAACACTGAAGCTTTCTTT. Based on the CDR3 plus reference TRBV5-4 and TRBJ1-1, the full variable domain is ETGVTQSPTHLIKTRGQQVTLRCSSQSGHNTVSWYQQALGQGPQFIFQYYREEENGRGNFPPRFSGLQFPNYSSELNVNALELDDSALYLCASSMDRVNTEAFFGQGTRLTVV.